This passage covers 9 T cell receptor beta chains from one sample sequenced in a study of T-cell memory formation after mild COVID-19. TCRdb passed the 5' RACE reads through MiXCR, listing each CDR3 protein once. Of about 260,000 distinct CDR3 sequences listed, 15% to 20% are singletons. Sequencing input: PBMCs or a T cell subset sorted from them (not recorded which). All receptors derive from a man aged 18 to 35 who had mild COVID-19 (a few samples of this study predate the infection). Cell type and time point are not known.

This clonotype turned up a few times. The CDR3: CASSPGTSGGRETQYF. CDR3 DNA: TGCGCCAGCAGCCCCGGGACTAGCGGGGGGAGGGAGACCCAGTACTTC. The genes are TRBV4-1 and TRBJ2-5; 15 bases are shared with TRBD2. Germline CDR1 MGHRA, CDR2 YSYEKL. With 4 bases clipped from V and 5 bases from J, the junction kept 5 bases outside the gene matches. CDR3 length equals 16 residues.

The rearrangement links TRBV20-1 to TRBJ1-5; D may be TRBD1 (5 bases). Germline CDR1 DFQATT, CDR2 SNEGSKA (reference sequence). Trimming cost V 5 bases and J 6 bases, with 17 bases left between them. The CDR3 covers 14 residues. CDR3 sequence (DNA): TGCAGTGCTTCCGACAGCCGAAGGGGTCAGCCCCAGCATTTT. Protein product: CSASDSRRGQPQHF.

The chain couples TRBV24-1 to TRBJ2-5; 8 nucleotides align to TRBD1. Germline values: CDR1 KGHDR, CDR2 SFDVKD. The CDR3 covers 15 residues. Unmatched junction bases numbered 8, after V lost 2 bases and J lost 7 bases. CDR3 residues: CATSDWDGQGVTQYF. CDR3 coding DNA: TGTGCCACCAGTGATTGGGACGGACAGGGAGTGACCCAGTACTTC.

This clonotype occurred a few times. The chain has TRBV6-6 and TRBJ2-7, with TRBD1 matching over 9 bases. Germline values: CDR1 MNHNY, CDR2 SVGAGI (reference sequence). The junction had 9 bases not matched to a gene; V was cut back by 5 bases and J by 7 bases. The CDR3 spans 14 residues. In nucleotides, the CDR3 is TGTGCCAGCAGTCGTCAGGACAGGGGACGGGAGCAGTACGTC. It specifies CASSRQDRGREQYV.

This clonotype has only a few counts. The chain carries TRBV6-5 and TRBJ2-1; the D is unclear. The germline gives CDR1 MNHEY, CDR2 SVGAGI. V lost 0 bases and J 8 bases, leaving 8 bases between the germline ends. The CDR3 has 13 amino acids. The CDR3 DNA sequence: TGTGCCAGCAGTTACTCCGGGTGGGATGAGCAGTTCTTC. This codes for CASSYSGWDEQFF.

V is TRBV20-1 and J is TRBJ1-5; D remains ambiguous. Germline assignment: CDR1 DFQATT and CDR2 SNEGSKA (reference sequence). This CDR3 region has 14 residues. V lost 3 bases and J lost 0, with 9 bases in between. CDR3 coding DNA: TGCAGTGCTAGTCTGGGCTATAGCAATCAGCCCCAGCATTTT. It codes for CSASLGYSNQPQHF.

In its sample, this clonotype was seen a few times. The rearrangement links TRBV7-2 to TRBJ2-5; the D is unclear. Germline CDR1 and CDR2: SGHTA and FQGNSA. V was clipped by 5 bases and J by 5 bases, with 12 bases between them. The CDR3 runs 13 residues. CDR3 DNA sequence: TGTGCCAGCAGCCTATGGGCAACGGAGACCCAGTACTTC. Its protein product is CASSLWATETQYF.

The rearrangement joins TRBV5-1 to TRBJ1-1; D gene unclear. The CDR3 loop spans 15 amino acids. Germline loops: CDR1 SGHRS, CDR2 YFSETQ. Deletions cut 0 bases from V and 1 base from J, with 10 bases between. CDR3 nucleotides: TGCGCCAGCAGCTTGGTGGGCACCCAGAACACTGAAGCTTTCTTT. Residues: CASSLVGTQNTEAFF.

The table lists this clonotype with a few counts. The chain couples TRBV6-1 to TRBJ2-1; the match to TRBD2 covers 15 bases. V lost 6 bases, J lost 0 bases, and 6 bases stayed unmatched. CDR1 is MNHNS, CDR2 SASEGT, per germline. This CDR3 spans 18 amino acids. The CDR3 protein is CASRGLAGGLSSYNEQFF. Written as DNA, the CDR3 is TGTGCCAGCAGGGGACTAGCGGGGGGCCTTAGCTCCTACAATGAGCAGTTCTTC.